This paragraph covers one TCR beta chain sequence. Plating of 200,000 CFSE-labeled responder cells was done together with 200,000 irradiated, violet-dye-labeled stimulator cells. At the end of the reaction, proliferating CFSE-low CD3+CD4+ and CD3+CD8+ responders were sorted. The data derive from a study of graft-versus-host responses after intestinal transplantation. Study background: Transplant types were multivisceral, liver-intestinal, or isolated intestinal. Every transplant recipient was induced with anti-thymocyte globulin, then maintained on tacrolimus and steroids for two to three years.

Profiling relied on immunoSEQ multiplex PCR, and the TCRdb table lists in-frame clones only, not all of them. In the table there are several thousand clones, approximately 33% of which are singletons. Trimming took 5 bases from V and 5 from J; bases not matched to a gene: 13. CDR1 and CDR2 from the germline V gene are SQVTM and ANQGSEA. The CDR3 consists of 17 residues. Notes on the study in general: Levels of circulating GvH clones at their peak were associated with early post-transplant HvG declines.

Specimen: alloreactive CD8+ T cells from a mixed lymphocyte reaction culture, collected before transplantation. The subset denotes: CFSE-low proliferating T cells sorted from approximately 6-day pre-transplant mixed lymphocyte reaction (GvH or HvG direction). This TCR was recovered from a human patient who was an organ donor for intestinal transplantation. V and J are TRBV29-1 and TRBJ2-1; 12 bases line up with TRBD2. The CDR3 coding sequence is TGCAGCGTTCTAGGACTAGCGGGGTTCTACTTTAACAATGAGCAGTTCTTC. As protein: CSVLGLAGFYFNNEQFF.